These 14 T cell receptor beta chains came from one sample sequenced in a study of human T cells and chemical hapten exposure. TCRdb fed the RACE reads into MiXCR, producing one record per CDR3 protein. The top ten clones hold around 15% of a sample with tens of thousands of distinct CDR3 sequences, approximately 9.7% of them seen once. Time point in this sample: patch test 2, 6 weeks after DPC sensitization. Stated treatment: therapeutic diphenylcyclopropenone sensitization with weekly scalp DPC. Total RNA was extracted from unfractionated whole blood. Specimen: whole blood, collected in connection with sensitization to the hapten diphenylcyclopropenone (DPC). The source of these receptors is a woman in her twenties or thirties with alopecia areata. Some clones in this sample may be carry-over from other donors' samples.

The rearrangement links TRBV2 to TRBJ2-3; 7 bases agree with TRBD2. CDR3 size: 15 residues. J gave up 1 base and V 3 bases, and 4 bases lay outside the gene matches. Germline CDR1 reads SNHLY; CDR2 reads FYNNEI. CDR3 in amino acids: CASSDAGVGTDTQYF. In DNA form, the CDR3 reads TGTGCCAGCAGTGACGCGGGGGTGGGCACAGATACGCAGTATTTT.

Many counts were recorded for this clonotype. The chain is built from TRBV6-2 or TRBV6-3 and TRBJ1-5, with D unresolved. This CDR3 is built from 12 residues. CDR1 and CDR2 (germline): MNHEY, SVGEGT. Deletions cut 6 bases from V and 9 bases from J, with 12 bases between. The CDR3 protein is CASSTPPRPQHF. The CDR3 DNA is TGTGCCAGCAGCACACCCCCTCGGCCCCAGCATTTT.

The V gene is TRBV7-2, the J gene TRBJ2-5; D gene ambiguous. V was trimmed by 3 bases and J by 2 bases, leaving 10 bases between them. Germline V gene lookup returns CDR1 SGHTA and CDR2 FQGNSA. This CDR3 comprises 14 residues. The CDR3 protein is CASSFWGRQETQYF. The CDR3 DNA sequence: TGTGCCAGCAGCTTTTGGGGTAGACAAGAGACCCAGTACTTC.

The chain couples TRBV27 to TRBJ2-7; 7 bases agree with TRBD1. Germline CDR1 is MNHEY and CDR2 is SMNVEV (reference sequence). V lost 7 bases and J lost 0; bases outside the gene matches: 9. CDR3 length equals 15 residues. CDR3 sequence reads: CASKGVRDSSYEQYF. DNA for the CDR3: TGTGCCAGCAAGGGAGTTCGGGACAGCTCCTACGAGCAGTACTTC.

The chain is built from TRBV7-9 and TRBJ1-3, with TRBD1 identical over 7 bases. Germline loops: CDR1 SEHNR, CDR2 FQNEAQ (reference sequence). CDR3 size: 16 residues. V dropped 7 bases and J dropped 2; count of bases not matched to a gene: 11. This CDR3 reads CASNTGQPKAGNTIYF. CDR3 in DNA: TGTGCCAGCAACACGGGACAGCCCAAGGCTGGAAACACCATATATTTT.

This clonotype occurred a few times. The chain has TRBV12-3 or TRBV12-4 and TRBJ2-2; 7 bases line up with TRBD1. V lost 5 bases, J lost 1 base, and 4 bases stayed unmatched. This CDR3 contains 15 residues. The CDR3 sequence is CASSPRQGNTGELFF. For the CDR3, the DNA is TGTGCCAGCAGTCCTCGACAGGGGAACACCGGGGAGCTGTTTTTT.

This clonotype was detected only a few times. The V and J genes are TRBV29-1 and TRBJ2-7; 9 bases are a match to TRBD1. V shed 6 bases and J 3 bases; nucleotides not matched to a gene: 6. The CDR3 has 13 residues. CDR1 and CDR2 from the germline V gene are SQVTM and ANQGSEA. The CDR3, as DNA: TGCAGCGTCGAGGGACAGGGCGTCTACGAGCAGTACTTC. Translating it yields CSVEGQGVYEQYF.

This clonotype was found many times. This rearrangement joins TRBV6-5 to TRBJ2-7; no firm D call. This CDR3 region has 14 residues. The germline V gene has CDR1 MNHEY and CDR2 SVGAGI. V shed 5 bases and J shed 1 base, with 12 bases lying between them. The CDR3 loop is CASSLNLRSYEQYF. CDR3 in DNA: TGTGCCAGCAGTCTCAACCTAAGATCCTACGAGCAGTACTTC.

This clonotype was observed many times. The chain links TRBV29-1 to TRBJ2-7, with unresolved D. The germline V gene has CDR1 SQVTM and CDR2 ANQGSEA. V lost 2 bases, J lost 4 bases, and 6 bases lay in between. CDR3 length: 11 amino acids. In DNA form, the CDR3 reads TGCAGCGTTGAAATCCGATACGAGCAGTACTTC. Residues: CSVEIRYEQYF.

Only a few counts were recorded for this clonotype. CDR3 protein: CASTWEQGGSEAFF. The CDR3 nucleotides read TGTGCCAGCACCTGGGAACAGGGAGGCAGTGAAGCTTTCTTT. The chain carries TRBV7-9 and TRBJ1-1, with TRBD1 as a possible D gene (6 bases). Trimming stripped 7 bases from V and 7 bases from J, with 19 bases between. CDR1 is SEHNR and CDR2 is FQNEAQ in the germline V gene (reference sequence). This CDR3 region has 14 residues.

This clonotype was seen only a few times. The chain links TRBV5-4 to TRBJ1-1; TRBD1 agrees at 8 bases. This CDR3 comprises 16 residues. CDR1 is SGHNT, CDR2 YYREEE, per germline (reference sequence). V lost 0 bases to trimming and J lost 8 bases; unmatched junction nucleotides: 12. Here the CDR3 reads CASSLGTGRLGPEAFF. The CDR3 region has the DNA TGTGCCAGCAGCTTGGGGACAGGGCGTTTGGGGCCAGAAGCTTTCTTT.

This clonotype was picked up a small number of times. The V call is TRBV24-1, the J call TRBJ2-7, with 7 bases lining up with TRBD1. The CDR3 consists of 15 residues. CDR1 and CDR2 from the germline V gene are KGHDR and SFDVKD. V lost 6 bases and J lost 1; bases outside the gene matches: 8. The CDR3 here is CATSSPTGASYEQYF. DNA for the CDR3: TGTGCCACCAGTAGCCCAACAGGGGCTTCCTACGAGCAGTACTTC.

This clonotype was recorded many times. CDR3 sequence reads: CASSGLAGGPREQYF. The CDR3 coding sequence is TGTGCCAGCAGTGGACTAGCGGGGGGGCCACGGGAGCAGTACTTC. The chain is built from TRBV28 and TRBJ2-7; 15 bases line up with TRBD2. The V gene's germline CDR1 is MDHEN and CDR2 SYDVKM. The CDR3 extends over 15 amino acids. Trimming at V came to 5 bases and at J to 7 bases, leaving 6 bases not matched to a gene.

The chain is built from TRBV6-5 and TRBJ1-6, with D hard to call. The CDR3 has 13 residues. V lost 2 bases and J lost 8, with 7 bases in between. Germline V gives CDR1 MNHEY, CDR2 SVGAGI. This CDR3 is CASSYGGDSPLHF. The CDR3 DNA reads TGTGCCAGCAGTTACGGTGGGGATTCACCCCTCCACTTT.